This TCR beta chain was captured by sequencing in a study of human T cells and chemical hapten exposure. CDR1 MNHNY and CDR2 SVGAGI come from the germline V gene (reference sequence). CDR3 length: 12 amino acids. Trimming took off 2 bases at V and 6 bases at J, with 7 bases between the two ends. Someone pulled total RNA out of unfractionated whole blood. In the authors' workflow: There were a median of roughly 100,000 TCRs per sample, with a range from 23,224 to 690,600. TCRdb ran MiXCR on the 5' RACE reads and lists one entry per CDR3 protein. TCRdb assigned the V and J calls; the authors' analysis was not used. The table has under 150,000 distinct CDR3 sequences, approximately 19% seen once.

The genes are TRBV6-6 and TRBJ1-1; D is ambiguous. The TCR comes from a human donor in good health. CDR3 in amino acids: CASSYTQSEAFF. The CDR3 DNA reads as TGTGCCAGCAGTTACACTCAGTCTGAAGCTTTCTTT.